A single sample is the source of the 30 T cell receptor beta chains below, sequenced in a study of T cells of healthy individuals. TCRdb passed the 5' RACE reads through MiXCR, listing each CDR3 protein once. The sample contains about 53,000 distinct CDR3 sequences, about 15% of which appear only once. Source of these receptors: a human donor in good health.

This clonotype was seen at least ten times. V usage is TRBV20-1 and J usage is TRBJ1-2; 7 bases agree with TRBD1. This CDR3 has 15 amino acids. After removal of 1 base from V and 5 bases from J, the junction contained 10 bases not matched to a gene. Per germline, CDR1 DFQATT and CDR2 SNEGSKA (reference sequence). CDR3 loop: CSARGSLGQQYGYTF. The DNA of the CDR3 is TGCAGTGCTAGAGGAAGTTTGGGACAGCAGTATGGCTACACCTTC.

Comment on this clonotype: One base away lies a much larger clone, so this may be a sequencing read error. The chain is built from TRBV7-9 and TRBJ2-5; D gene unclear. This CDR3 has 13 residues. Trimming cost V 4 bases and J 7 bases, with 13 bases left between them. Germline values: CDR1 SEHNR, CDR2 FQNEAQ (reference sequence). The CDR3, as DNA: TGTGCCAGCAGCTCGGACGGGTCAGGGACCCAGTACTTC. Its protein is CASSSDGSGTQYF. The complete variable domain, with remaining parts taken from reference TRBV7-9 and TRBJ2-5, reads DTGVSQNPRHKITKRGQNVTFRCDPISEHNRLYWYRQTLGQGPEFLTYFQNEAQLEKSRLLSDRFSAERPKGSFSTLEIQRTEQGDSAMYLCASSSDGSGTQYFGPGTRLLVL.

Ten or more counts support this clonotype. The gene calls are TRBV6-6 and TRBJ1-3, with 8 bases identical to TRBD1. CDR3 length: 12 amino acids. CDR1 is MNHNY, CDR2 SVGAGI, per germline (reference sequence). V was pared by 5 bases and J by 7 bases, with 1 base of the junction left unmatched. Written as DNA, the CDR3 is TGTGCCAGCAGTAGACAGGGGAACACCATATATTTT. Its translation is CASSRQGNTIYF.

The chain has TRBV11-2 and TRBJ2-1; 7 bases agree with TRBD2. Germline V gives CDR1 SGHAT, CDR2 FQNNGV. Trimming took 3 bases from V and 5 from J; bases not matched to a gene: 4. This CDR3 is 14 amino acids long. CDR3 nucleotide sequence: TGTGCCAGCAGCTTTCCTGGGAGGGACAATGAGCAGTTCTTC. Its translation: CASSFPGRDNEQFF.

The chain uses TRBV12-3 or TRBV12-4 and TRBJ2-7, with unresolved D. The CDR3 spans 11 residues. V was cut by 5 bases and J by 6 bases, with 8 bases left in between. The chain's CDR3 is CASSPTLEQYF. CDR3 DNA sequence: TGTGCCAGCAGTCCAACACTCGAGCAGTACTTC.

In this sample, this clonotype turned up many times. V gene TRBV5-4 combines with J gene TRBJ2-2; D is unclear. Germline CDR1 SGHNT, CDR2 YYREEE (reference sequence). This CDR3 is built from 12 residues. The germline V and J ends were trimmed by 4 bases and 7 bases, with 8 bases remaining between them. The CDR3 region has the DNA TGTGCCAGCAGCCGCCCAAGCGGGGAGCTGTTTTTT. Protein product: CASSRPSGELFF.

This clonotype occurred a few times. The chain combines TRBV28 with TRBJ2-7; the D gene is possibly TRBD1 (6 bases). Germline CDR1 is MDHEN and CDR2 is SYDVKM. V was shortened by 4 bases and J by 4 bases, with 23 bases between the two germline ends. The CDR3 runs to 17 residues. CDR3 nucleotide sequence: TGTGCCAGCAGTTCCATATATGTCAGCCTAGGACAGTACGAGCAGTACTTC. As protein: CASSSIYVSLGQYEQYF.

This clonotype was picked up a small number of times. The V call is TRBV3-1, the J call TRBJ2-7; D is ambiguous. The CDR3 totals 14 residues. V was cut by 2 bases and J by 2 bases, with 10 bases left in between. The germline V gene has CDR1 LGHDT and CDR2 YNNKEL (reference sequence). Written as DNA, the CDR3 is TGTGCCAGCAGCCAACTAGGTTTTGCCTACGAGCAGTACTTC. It specifies CASSQLGFAYEQYF.

This clonotype was counted at least ten times. The V and J genes are TRBV2 and TRBJ2-7; TRBD2 agrees at 10 bases. The V and J ends lost 3 bases and 6 bases, in that order; junction bases with no gene match: 8. CDR1 and CDR2 (germline): SNHLY, FYNNEI. This CDR3 is built from 15 residues. The CDR3: CASSDRRVAGGEQYF. The CDR3 DNA sequence: TGTGCCAGCAGTGACAGGAGGGTAGCGGGAGGCGAGCAGTACTTC.

The chain employs TRBV7-3 and TRBJ2-3; D call uncertain. V lost 3 bases, J lost 0 bases, and 7 bases lay in between. CDR1 is SGHTA, CDR2 FQGTGA, per germline. This CDR3 region has 14 residues. The CDR3 bases are TGTGCCAGCAGCTTGGCCCCTAGCACAGATACGCAGTATTTT. Protein sequence: CASSLAPSTDTQYF.

As concerns this clonotype: This may be a read error: a much more frequent sequence differs by one nucleotide. The J gene is TRBJ2-3, the V gene TRBV21-1; TRBD1 is the table's D call and was not checked against the DNA. TRBV21-1 is a pseudogene. The CDR3 has 14 amino acids. The chain's CDR3 is CASTQWSRTDTRYF. The CDR3 coding sequence is TGTGCCAGCACCCAATGGTCCCGCACAGATACGCGGTATTTT.

The chain is built from TRBV5-1 and TRBJ2-5; 8 bases are shared with TRBD1. V shed 0 bases and J 5 bases; nucleotides not matched to a gene: 9. This CDR3 region has 16 residues. Germline CDR1 SGHRS, CDR2 YFSETQ. This CDR3 reads CASSLGTQGAVETQYF. CDR3 nucleotide sequence: TGCGCCAGCAGCTTGGGAACCCAGGGGGCGGTGGAGACCCAGTACTTC.

This clonotype occurred a few times. The chain employs TRBV6-1 and TRBJ1-5, with D unresolved. The CDR3 loop spans 13 amino acids. CDR1 is MNHNS, CDR2 SASEGT, per germline. Trimming left V 4 bases short and J 4 bases short, with 8 bases between. As DNA, the CDR3 is TGTGCCAGCAGTGCGCAGGAGAATCAGCCCCAGCATTTT. It translates to CASSAQENQPQHF.

The table lists this clonotype with many counts. The chain links TRBV10-2 to TRBJ2-7; no definite D call. Trimming left V 4 bases short and J 3 bases short, with 7 bases between. The CDR3 spans 12 residues. CDR1 and CDR2 from the germline V gene are WSHSY and SAAADI. The CDR3 is CASSGDFYEQYF. The CDR3 coding sequence is TGCGCCAGCAGTGGAGATTTCTACGAGCAGTACTTC.

This chain joins TRBV5-1 and TRBJ1-2, with D possibly TRBD1 on 5 matching bases. The CDR3 has 16 amino acids. V was cut by 0 bases and J by 6 bases, with 18 bases left in between. Germline V CDR1 and CDR2: SGHRS, YFSETQ. The CDR3 nucleotides are TGCGCCAGCAGCTTGGATAGCGGTGGGGCGAAGAATGGCTACACCTTC. Translating it yields CASSLDSGGAKNGYTF.

The J gene is TRBJ2-5, the V gene TRBV10-2, with D hard to call. CDR1 WSHSY and CDR2 SAAADI come from the germline V gene. The V gene lost 3 bases and the J gene lost 4 bases, with 3 bases spanning the gap. The CDR3 loop spans 11 amino acids. CDR3 nucleotides: TGCGCCAGCAGTGAATCAGAGACCCAGTACTTC. Amino acids: CASSESETQYF.

The rearrangement uses TRBV20-1 and TRBJ1-6; D is unclear. The CDR3 has 15 residues. Per the germline V gene, CDR1 is DFQATT and CDR2 is SNEGSKA (reference sequence). Trimming stripped 3 bases from V and 10 bases from J, with 19 bases between. The CDR3 DNA sequence: TGCAGTGCTAGGGACTCGACCGCGGACGGCTCACCCCTCCACTTT. This codes for CSARDSTADGSPLHF.

This clonotype was seen repeatedly, ten times or more. V is TRBV6-5 and J is TRBJ2-7, with TRBD1 matching 10 bases. The CDR3 contains 14 residues. Germline V gene sequence: CDR1 MNHEY, CDR2 SVGAGI. The V segment lost 6 bases and the J segment 9 bases; nucleotides outside the gene matches: 11. This CDR3 is CASSPGQGVVGQYF. As DNA, the CDR3 is TGTGCCAGCAGCCCCGGACAGGGGGTAGTTGGGCAGTACTTC.

V and J are TRBV2 and TRBJ2-7; D is unresolved. The V end lost 8 bases, the J end lost 2 bases, and 16 bases lay between the germline ends. CDR1 is SNHLY and CDR2 is FYNNEI in the germline V gene. This CDR3 is 14 amino acids long. For the CDR3, the DNA is TGTGCCAGCGCGAGTGCGAAGGGAACCTACGAGCAGTACTTC. The encoded protein is CASASAKGTYEQYF. Supplemented by reference TRBV2 and TRBJ2-7, the full variable domain reads EPEVTQTPSHQVTQMGQEVILRCVPISNHLYFYWYRQILGQKVEFLVSFYNNEISEKSEIFDDQFSVERPDGSNFTLKIRSTKLEDSAMYFCASASAKGTYEQYFGPGTRLTVT.

The chain couples TRBV6-5 to TRBJ2-7, with 9 positions matching TRBD2. V lost 9 bases, J lost 6 bases, and 3 bases stayed unmatched. In germline, CDR1 is MNHEY, CDR2 SVGAGI. The CDR3 loop spans 11 amino acids. In nucleotides, the CDR3 is TGTGCCAGAAGTAGCGGGAGCGAGCAGTACTTC. Residues: CARSSGSEQYF.

This clonotype was seen more than once but under ten times. This sequence joins TRBV29-1 and TRBJ2-2; D remains unclear. Germline CDR1 is SQVTM and CDR2 is ANQGSEA. The CDR3 has 12 residues. Deletions cut 4 bases from V and 1 base from J, with 4 bases between. CDR3 residues: CSVAGNTGELFF. As DNA, the CDR3 is TGCAGCGTTGCCGGGAACACCGGGGAGCTGTTTTTT.

The chain links TRBV20-1 to TRBJ2-3, with 11 bases fitting TRBD2. The CDR3 is 14 amino acids. V shed 6 bases, J shed 2 bases, and the junction held 4 bases outside the gene matches. CDR1 DFQATT and CDR2 SNEGSKA come from the germline V gene (reference sequence). The CDR3 sequence is CSAPSGGLTDTQYF. The CDR3 region has the DNA TGCAGTGCCCCTAGCGGGGGGCTCACAGATACGCAGTATTTT.

This clonotype came up many times. The CDR3 is CASSHLLASTDTQYF. CDR3 coding DNA: TGCGCCAGCAGCCACCTTCTAGCGAGCACAGATACGCAGTATTTT. V is TRBV4-3 and J is TRBJ2-3; the D gene is possibly TRBD2 (6 bases). Germline V lookup: CDR1 LGHNA, CDR2 YSLEER. The CDR3 is 15 amino acids. V lost 3 bases and J lost 0, with 10 bases in between.

This clonotype was seen ten or more times. The chain combines TRBV12-3 or TRBV12-4 with TRBJ1-2, with 7 bases identical to TRBD1. The V gene end was trimmed by 3 bases and the J gene end by 5 bases; junction bases not matched to a gene: 9. The CDR3 is made up of 15 amino acids. The CDR3 region is CASSFRDRILYGYTF. DNA of the CDR3: TGTGCCAGCAGTTTCCGGGACAGAATCCTTTATGGCTACACCTTC.

The rearrangement links TRBV7-9 to TRBJ2-1; either TRBD1 or TRBD2 may fit D (5 bases each). From germline, CDR1 is SEHNR and CDR2 FQNEAQ (reference sequence). This CDR3 spans 17 amino acids. V was cut by 1 base and J by 8 bases, with 21 bases left in between. CDR3 region: CASSLGTSGPLRDEQFF. The CDR3 coding sequence is TGTGCCAGCAGCTTAGGAACCTCGGGACCCCTAAGGGATGAGCAGTTCTTC.

The CDR3 region is CASSVDRTQYF. CDR3 DNA sequence: TGTGCCAGCAGTGTTGATAGGACGCAGTATTTT. The V gene is TRBV2, the J gene TRBJ2-3, with unresolved D. The length of the CDR3 is 11 residues. V shed 4 bases and J shed 9 bases, with 8 bases lying between them. Germline V CDR1 and CDR2: SNHLY, FYNNEI.

This clonotype has a handful of counts. The gene calls are TRBV4-3 and TRBJ2-2; D is unclear. Germline V CDR1 and CDR2: LGHNA, YSLEER. This CDR3 has 14 amino acids. V lost 0 bases and J 3 bases, leaving 5 bases between the germline ends. CDR3 protein: CASSQDRYTGELFF. Written as DNA, the CDR3 is TGCGCCAGCAGCCAAGATCGGTACACCGGGGAGCTGTTTTTT.

This clonotype was counted ten times or more. The CDR3: CASSLTGDTQYF. DNA for the CDR3: TGTGCCAGCAGCCTCACAGGAGATACGCAGTATTTT. J is TRBJ2-3 and V is TRBV11-2; D is perhaps TRBD1 (5 bases). Germline-derived CDR1 and CDR2 are SGHAT and FQNNGV. CDR3 length: 12 amino acids. Trimming left V 5 bases short and J 5 bases short, with 8 bases between. The full variable domain, with the rest looked up from reference TRBV11-2 and TRBJ2-3, is EAGVAQSPRYKIIEKRQSVAFWCNPISGHATLYWYQQILGQGPKLLIQFQNNGVVDDSQLPKDRFSAERLKGVDSTLKIQPAKLEDSAVYLCASSLTGDTQYFGPGTRLTVL.

CDR3 sequence (DNA): TGTGCCAGCAGCTTATACGGTACCTACGAGCAGTACTTC. Protein: CASSLYGTYEQYF. The rearrangement links TRBV7-9 to TRBJ2-7; D uncertain. Trimming left V 2 bases short and J 2 bases short, with 7 bases between. Per germline, CDR1 SEHNR and CDR2 FQNEAQ (reference sequence). This CDR3 region has 13 residues. The full variable domain, its missing parts supplied by reference TRBV7-9 and TRBJ2-7, is DTGVSQNPRHKITKRGQNVTFRCDPISEHNRLYWYRQTLGQGPEFLTYFQNEAQLEKSRLLSDRFSAERPKGSFSTLEIQRTEQGDSAMYLCASSLYGTYEQYFGPGTRLTVT.

The chain joins TRBV20-1 to TRBJ2-7; D is undetermined. The CDR3 is 11 residues long. Deletions cut 6 bases from V and 3 bases from J, with 9 bases between. Germline-derived CDR1 and CDR2 are DFQATT and SNEGSKA (reference sequence). CDR3 loop: CSATDIYEQYF. CDR3 DNA: TGCAGTGCCACGGATATCTACGAGCAGTACTTC.